This TCR beta chain was obtained from a study of monozygotic twins with inflammatory bowel disease. Reanalyzing the 5' RACE reads, TCRdb keeps one entry per CDR3 protein, without DNA. The data include roughly 100,000 distinct CDR3 sequences; the top ten clones carry 1.5% to 2%. The length of the CDR3 is 16 residues. CDR1 and CDR2 (germline): DFQATT, SNEGSKA (reference sequence). The total RNA came straight from whole blood, and T cells were not sorted beforehand. The sample taken for sequencing was blood. J is TRBJ2-7 and V is TRBV20-1. This receptor was taken from a human donor with ulcerative colitis or Crohn's disease, or a healthy co-twin of an affected twin (not recorded which). The CDR3 reads CSARGVSGTASYEQYF.